Listed here are 27 T cell receptor beta chains from one sample, sequenced in a study of T cell responses to AZD1222 COVID-19 vaccine. Produced via immunoSEQ multiplex PCR; TCRdb's table is partial and in-frame only. The sample includes more than 90,000 clones, about 86% of them seen just once. The sample in question was peripheral blood, obtained on day 0 of AZD1222 vaccination. These receptors all stem from an adult in good health.

The chain uses TRBV19 and TRBJ1-3; D perhaps matches TRBD1 (5 bases). Germline V gene data show CDR1 as LNHDA and CDR2 as SQIVND (reference sequence). The CDR3 extends over 16 amino acids. Deletions cut 1 base from V and 1 base from J, with 11 bases between. CDR3 coding DNA: TGTGCCAGTAGTATAGGAGGACACAGATCTGGAAACACCATATATTTT. Protein product: CASSIGGHRSGNTIYF.

This clone was observed once. This rearrangement joins TRBV25-1 to TRBJ1-1; D possibly corresponds to TRBD1 (5 bases). The germline V and J ends were trimmed by 8 bases and 7 bases, with 14 bases remaining between them. The germline gives CDR1 MGHDK, CDR2 SYGVNS. The CDR3 length is 12 residues. The CDR3 DNA reads TGTGCCAGCTCACAGGCGCCTTATGAAGCTTTCTTT. The encoded protein is CASSQAPYEAFF.

This clone was recorded at least ten times. This sequence joins TRBV27 and TRBJ1-5; D gene unclear. The CDR3 loop spans 16 amino acids. The germline gives CDR1 MNHEY, CDR2 SMNVEV (reference sequence). V was cut by 5 bases and J by 1 base, with 15 bases left in between. The CDR3 nucleotides are TGTGCCAGCAGTCCTCAGAGCCCGGGAAGCAATCAGCCCCAGCATTTT. As protein: CASSPQSPGSNQPQHF.

The chain uses TRBV28 and TRBJ1-4; weak D call: TRBD1 (6 bases). CDR1 MDHEN and CDR2 SYDVKM come from the germline V gene. The CDR3 loop spans 13 amino acids. The V end lost 6 bases, the J end lost 7 bases, and 12 bases lay between the germline ends. CDR3 in DNA: TGTGCCAGCAGCCGAGGGGGAGGTGAAAAACTGTTTTTT. Protein product: CASSRGGGEKLFF. Full variable domain (remainder filled in from reference TRBV28 and TRBJ1-4): DVKVTQSSRYLVKRTGEKVFLECVQDMDHENMFWYRQDPGLGLRLIYFSYDVKMKEKGDIPEGYSVSREKKERFSLILESASTNQTSMYLCASSRGGGEKLFFGSGTQLSVL.

The V call is TRBV28, the J call TRBJ1-3; D is unresolved. V was shortened by 7 bases and J by 2 bases, with 12 bases between the two germline ends. The CDR3 is 14 amino acids. CDR1 is MDHEN, CDR2 SYDVKM, per germline. CDR3 sequence reads: CASIPRTTGNTIYF. The CDR3 nucleotides read TGTGCCAGCATCCCTCGGACGACTGGAAACACCATATATTTT.

This chain connects TRBV7-9 to TRBJ1-6; tentative D call: TRBD1 (6 bases). CDR1 and CDR2 (germline): SEHNR, FQNEAQ (reference sequence). The V and J ends lost 6 bases and 10 bases respectively, with 10 bases between them. CDR3 length: 12 residues. CDR3 coding DNA: TGTGCCAGCAGTCCAGGGGAATCACCCCTCCACTTT. This sequence encodes CASSPGESPLHF.

This chain uses TRBV20-1 with TRBJ1-4; 11 bases line up with TRBD1. V was clipped by 3 bases and J by 8 bases; unmatched bases: 5. The germline CDR1 and CDR2 sequences are DFQATT and SNEGSKA (reference sequence). The CDR3 has 14 residues. CDR3: CSASSGTGGEKLFF. Written as DNA, the CDR3 is TGCAGTGCTAGTTCCGGGACAGGGGGGGAAAAACTGTTTTTT.

This clone was recorded only once. The rearrangement links TRBV6-5 to TRBJ2-2, with D possibly TRBD2 on 5 matching bases. Trimming removed 8 bases from V and 2 bases from J, with 15 bases in between. Germline V gene data show CDR1 as MNHEY and CDR2 as SVGAGI. CDR3 length equals 15 residues. CDR3: CASRTHSGNTGELFF. The CDR3 DNA is TGTGCCAGCCGAACGCACAGCGGAAACACCGGGGAGCTGTTTTTT.

The chain joins TRBV7-6 to TRBJ2-7, with no clear D. Germline V lookup: CDR1 SGHVS, CDR2 FNYEAQ. This CDR3 has 11 amino acids. V lost 5 bases, J lost 3 bases, and 5 bases lay in between. The CDR3 here is CASSGHYEQYF. Here the CDR3 DNA reads TGTGCCAGCAGCGGGCACTACGAGCAGTACTTC.

J is TRBJ2-7 and V is TRBV19; maybe TRBD1 (5 bases). There are 17 residues in the CDR3. The V end was cut by 5 bases, the J end by 0 bases, with 20 bases between. Germline V lookup: CDR1 LNHDA, CDR2 SQIVND (reference sequence). CDR3 residues: CASSPQGNWGGSYEQYF. The CDR3 DNA is TGTGCCAGTAGTCCCCAAGGTAATTGGGGCGGCTCCTACGAGCAGTACTTC.

The J gene is TRBJ1-1, the V gene TRBV3-1 (or the pseudogene TRBV3-2); unclear D gene. CDR1 and CDR2 (germline): LGHDT, YNNKEL (reference sequence). The V gene lost 4 bases and the J gene lost 4 bases, with 10 bases spanning the gap. This CDR3 contains 13 residues. The CDR3 loop reads CASSPHRGTEAFF. The CDR3 nucleotides read TGTGCCAGCAGCCCGCACCGGGGCACTGAAGCTTTCTTT.

The chain has TRBV4-3 and TRBJ2-1; 9 bases map to TRBD2. J lost 7 bases, V lost 0 bases, and 10 bases had no gene match. This CDR3 spans 17 amino acids. CDR1 and CDR2 from the germline V gene are LGHNA and YSLEER. The CDR3 here is CASSQDLGAGGENEQFF. CDR3 bases: TGCGCCAGCAGCCAAGATTTGGGAGCGGGAGGTGAAAATGAGCAGTTCTTC.

This chain's CDR3 is CAWRGGINTEAFF. The DNA of the CDR3 is TGTGCCTGGAGAGGGGGTATTAACACTGAAGCTTTCTTT. The J gene is TRBJ1-1, the V gene TRBV30; D might be TRBD1 (6 bases). V was trimmed by 3 bases and J by 2 bases, leaving 10 bases between them. Germline V gene data show CDR1 as GTSNPN and CDR2 as SVGIG (reference sequence). This CDR3 has 13 residues.

The chain links TRBV19 to TRBJ2-5; 9 bases are shared with TRBD1. The CDR3 is 16 amino acids. Germline V gene sequence: CDR1 LNHDA, CDR2 SQIVND (reference sequence). V lost 1 base to trimming and J lost 2 bases; unmatched junction nucleotides: 5. The CDR3 here is CASSIGGTGIQETQYF. CDR3 coding DNA: TGTGCCAGTAGTATAGGGGGGACAGGGATTCAAGAGACCCAGTACTTC.

V gene TRBV3-1 (or the pseudogene TRBV3-2) combines with J gene TRBJ1-2; unclear D gene. The V and J ends lost 4 bases and 4 bases respectively, with 13 bases between them. The CDR3 loop spans 14 amino acids. Germline lookup yields CDR1 LGHDT and CDR2 YNNKEL (reference sequence). Written as DNA, the CDR3 is TGTGCCAGCAGCCCCAGAGAAGCTGTCTATGGCTACACCTTC. Protein product: CASSPREAVYGYTF.

The chain couples TRBV11-2 to TRBJ1-2, with a weak D call TRBD1 (5 bases). This CDR3 region has 17 residues. The germline gives CDR1 SGHAT, CDR2 FQNNGV. Trimming took 5 bases from V and 0 from J, leaving 19 bases between them. The CDR3 loop is CASSRGGTQIANYGYTF. The CDR3 nucleotides read TGTGCCAGCAGCCGGGGGGGTACCCAGATAGCTAACTATGGCTACACCTTC.

This rearrangement joins TRBV29-1 to TRBJ1-2, with unresolved D. V gave up 6 bases and J gave up 8 bases, with 16 bases separating them. The CDR3 runs to 12 residues. The germline gives CDR1 SQVTM, CDR2 ANQGSEA. CDR3 nucleotide sequence: TGCAGCGTCCCGGACTCGGAGAGCGGCTACACCTTC. Its protein is CSVPDSESGYTF.

This clone has more than one count but fewer than ten. The genes are TRBV2 and TRBJ2-7, with 8 nucleotides matching TRBD1. This CDR3 has 12 amino acids. Germline lookup yields CDR1 SNHLY and CDR2 FYNNEI. Unmatched junction bases numbered 5, after V lost 8 bases and J lost 5 bases. The CDR3 spells CASVDRGHEQYF. In DNA, the CDR3 is TGTGCCAGCGTTGACAGGGGACACGAGCAGTACTTC.

The chain couples TRBV15 to TRBJ2-5, with 8 bases fitting TRBD1. The CDR3 is made up of 14 amino acids. V lost 3 bases and J lost 8; bases outside the gene matches: 8. CDR1 and CDR2 from the germline V gene are LNHNV and YYDKDF (reference sequence). CDR3 region: CATSSLRDRSTQYF. CDR3 bases: TGTGCCACCAGCAGCCTCCGGGACAGGTCTACCCAGTACTTC. Combining the CDR3 with reference TRBV15 and TRBJ2-5 gives the whole variable domain DAMVIQNPRYQVTQFGKPVTLSCSQTLNHNVMYWYQQKSSQAPKLLFHYYDKDFNNEADTPDNFQSRRPNTSFCFLDIRSPGLGDTAMYLCATSSLRDRSTQYFGPGTRLLVL.

The genes are TRBV28 and TRBJ1-2; D unclear. The CDR3 spans 12 residues. The V gene lost 8 bases and the J gene lost 3 bases, with 10 bases spanning the gap. CDR1 MDHEN and CDR2 SYDVKM come from the germline V gene. CDR3 residues: CASGERDYGYTF. The CDR3 DNA is TGTGCCAGCGGGGAGCGGGACTATGGCTACACCTTC.

The count of this clone is one. This chain connects TRBV24-1 to TRBJ1-1; possibly TRBD1 for D (5 bases). Germline CDR1 is KGHDR and CDR2 is SFDVKD. Trimming stripped 5 bases from V and 1 base from J, with 10 bases between. CDR3 length: 14 amino acids. CDR3 residues: CATSAGQGNTEAFF. Written as DNA, the CDR3 is TGTGCCACCAGTGCGGGGCAGGGGAACACTGAAGCTTTCTTT.

The rearrangement joins TRBV7-2 to TRBJ2-7; TRBD2 agrees at 14 bases. V lost 1 base, J lost 4 bases, and 3 bases stayed unmatched. This CDR3 region has 16 residues. The germline V gene encodes CDR1 SGHTA and CDR2 FQGNSA. CDR3 in amino acids: CASSLEGLAGVYEQYF. CDR3 DNA sequence: TGTGCCAGCAGCTTAGAGGGACTAGCGGGAGTTTACGAGCAGTACTTC.

J is TRBJ2-5 and V is TRBV6-2 or TRBV6-3, with TRBD1 matching 10 bases. V dropped 2 bases and J dropped 4; count of bases not matched to a gene: 1. The CDR3 consists of 14 residues. Germline loops: CDR1 MNHEY, CDR2 SVGEGT. CDR3 sequence: CASSYGQGVETQYF. CDR3 DNA: TGTGCCAGCAGTTACGGACAGGGGGTAGAGACCCAGTACTTC.

V is TRBV6-2 or TRBV6-3 and J is TRBJ1-2, with 7 bases that match TRBD1. The CDR3 is 13 amino acids. The germline V gene has CDR1 MNHEY and CDR2 SVGEGT. Trimming took 6 bases from V and 4 from J; bases not matched to a gene: 5. CDR3 coding DNA: TGTGCCAGCAGCTGGGACAGCGTCTATGGCTACACCTTC. It specifies CASSWDSVYGYTF.

The rearrangement joins TRBV4-2 to TRBJ2-1, with TRBD1 as a possible D gene (7 bases). The germline V gene has CDR1 LGHNA and CDR2 YNFKEQ. The V gene lost 4 bases and the J gene lost 2 bases, with 15 bases spanning the gap. The CDR3 has 16 residues. CDR3 loop: CASSPPRDRTYNEQFF. For the CDR3, the DNA is TGTGCCAGCAGCCCGCCGCGGGACAGAACCTACAATGAGCAGTTCTTC.

This clone showed up just a few times. The chain has TRBV6-2 or TRBV6-3 and TRBJ1-2; D is undetermined. Deletions cut 5 bases from V and 2 bases from J, with 15 bases between. Germline-derived CDR1 and CDR2 are MNHEY and SVGEGT. CDR3 length equals 15 residues. CDR3: CASSALGLPNYGYTF. CDR3 sequence (DNA): TGTGCCAGCAGTGCCCTCGGACTACCGAACTATGGCTACACCTTC.

This clone was picked up one time. The CDR3 region has the DNA TGCGCCAGCAGCCAAGAGTCCGCTAGGGGTTACAATGAGCAGTTCTTC. Translating gives CASSQESARGYNEQFF. V usage is TRBV4-3 and J usage is TRBJ2-1; TRBD1 is a possible D gene (5 bases). The V end lost 0 bases, the J end lost 4 bases, and 13 bases lay between the germline ends. The CDR3 runs 16 residues. Germline-derived CDR1 and CDR2 are LGHNA and YSLEER.